The present entry profiles one T cell receptor beta chain with its context. V lost 3 bases, J lost 6 bases, and 17 bases lay in between. This CDR3 is 15 amino acids long. Germline V lookup: CDR1 SNHLY, CDR2 FYNNEI. The entry originates in a study of CD8 T cells in Susac syndrome. TCR beta from blood CD8+ and CD4+ T cells was sequenced. It was with random hexamers that about 0.45 to 1 ug RNA was reverse transcribed. TCRdb reprocessed the immunoSEQ multiplex PCR reads with MiXCR, giving one entry per CDR3 protein. This table holds fewer than 80,000 distinct CDR3 sequences, 95% found once. J is TRBJ1-2 and V is TRBV2; D unclear. Sequenced sample: CD8+ T cells from PBMCs. The TCR comes from a human donor in good health. CDR3 region: CASSDRPGKPDGYTF. The CDR3 DNA sequence: TGTGCCAGCAGTGATCGACCGGGGAAGCCGGATGGCTACACCTTC.